A single sample gave rise to the 3 T cell receptor beta chains below, sequenced in a study of identical twins. TCRdb reprocessed the 5' RACE reads with MiXCR, giving one entry per CDR3 protein. The table shows 200,000 to 250,000 distinct CDR3 sequences, with about 13% occurring only once. In addition, the sample was reused for a study of yellow fever vaccine responses in identical twins.

The material sequenced was memory (CD45RO+) T cells sorted from blood. The receptors stem from a woman between 18 and 30 years old in good health.

The gene calls are TRBV5-1 and TRBJ2-2, with D tentatively TRBD2 (5 bases). The V end was cut by 4 bases, the J end by 4 bases, with 11 bases between. Germline lookup yields CDR1 SGHRS and CDR2 YFSETQ. The CDR3 consists of 14 residues. The CDR3 DNA sequence: TGCGCCAGCAGCCTCCCGAGCGGCACCGGGGAGCTGTTTTTT. Its translation is CASSLPSGTGELFF.

In its sample, this clonotype was seen many times. This rearrangement joins TRBV29-1 to TRBJ2-2; D not certain. CDR1 is SQVTM, CDR2 ANQGSEA, per germline. V was shortened by 8 bases and J by 0 bases, with 13 bases between the two germline ends. This CDR3 spans 14 amino acids. CDR3: CSITGTSNTGELFF. The CDR3 coding sequence is TGCAGCATCACGGGCACCTCGAACACCGGGGAGCTGTTTTTT.

This clonotype was counted a few times. The chain joins TRBV15 to TRBJ1-2; D gene uncertain. This CDR3 comprises 14 residues. Deletions cut 1 base from V and 5 bases from J, with 11 bases between. Per the germline V gene, CDR1 is LNHNV and CDR2 is YYDKDF (reference sequence). Written as DNA, the CDR3 is TGTGCCACCAGCAGAGGGGATGGGAGATATGGCTACACCTTC. Translated: CATSRGDGRYGYTF. The whole variable domain, filled in from reference TRBV15 and TRBJ1-2, reads DAMVIQNPRYQVTQFGKPVTLSCSQTLNHNVMYWYQQKSSQAPKLLFHYYDKDFNNEADTPDNFQSRRPNTSFCFLDIRSPGLGDTAMYLCATSRGDGRYGYTFGSGTRLTVV.